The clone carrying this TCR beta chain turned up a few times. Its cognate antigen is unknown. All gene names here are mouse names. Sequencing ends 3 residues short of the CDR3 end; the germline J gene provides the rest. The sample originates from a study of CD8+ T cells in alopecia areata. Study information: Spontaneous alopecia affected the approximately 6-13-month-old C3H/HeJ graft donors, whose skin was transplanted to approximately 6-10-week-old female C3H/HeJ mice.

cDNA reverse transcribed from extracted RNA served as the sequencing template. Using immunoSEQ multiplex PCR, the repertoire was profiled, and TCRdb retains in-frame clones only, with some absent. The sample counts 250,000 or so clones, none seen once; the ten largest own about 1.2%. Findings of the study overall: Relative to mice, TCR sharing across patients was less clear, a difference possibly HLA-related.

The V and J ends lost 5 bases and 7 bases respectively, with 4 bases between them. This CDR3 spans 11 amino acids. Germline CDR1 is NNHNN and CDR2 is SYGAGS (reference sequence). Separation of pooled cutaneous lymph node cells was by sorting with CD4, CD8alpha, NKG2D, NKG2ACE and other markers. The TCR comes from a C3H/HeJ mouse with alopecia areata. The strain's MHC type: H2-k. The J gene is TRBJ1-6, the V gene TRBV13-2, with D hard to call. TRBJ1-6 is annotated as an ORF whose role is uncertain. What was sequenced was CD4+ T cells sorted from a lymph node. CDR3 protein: CASGQNSPLYF. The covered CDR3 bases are TGTGCCAGCGGGCAGAATTCGCCC.